The TCR beta chain under discussion was sequenced for a study of low-dose radiotherapy and immunotherapy resistance in tumors (dated by TCRdb to between 2021 and 2023). Notes on the research overall: In Cohort 1, 0.5 Gy per fraction was delivered every 2 weeks, and a total PTV dose of 6.5 Gy was prescribed. Aspirin 300 mg was taken orally once daily by patients for four cycles, starting on cycle 1 day 1. Patients were given nivolumab as a 240 mg flat dose every two weeks and ipilimumab at 1 mg/kg every six weeks, with both drugs delivered intravenously. No randomization into treatment groups was done for the people taking part in the trial. Eight patients were included in the translational analysis: three from the first dose cohort and the first five from the second dose cohort. For Cohort 2, the dose was 1 Gy per fraction given every two weeks, adding up to 13 Gy in total across 26 weeks. Cyclophosphamide 200 mg/m2 was given intravenously every two weeks, one day before each radiation and immunotherapy administration.

This clonotype was recorded many times. It has no known antigen specificity. Qualities for individual bases were not recorded, and no much larger clone is one base off. Read against the paper, the sample's time point label means: after trial treatment. The treatment or condition label, as the study defines it: LDRT plus nivolumab, ipilimumab, low-dose cyclophosphamide and aspirin (RACIN trial). The donors came from RACIN, which was a single-arm phase I dose-escalation trial that paired nivolumab and ipilimumab with aspirin, low-dose cyclophosphamide and low-dose radiotherapy. To be eligible, a patient needed to have an advanced solid tumor that was TIL-negative. CDR1 and CDR2 (SGHTA, FQGNSA) derive from the germline V gene. V was cut back by 1 base and J by 1 base, leaving a gap of 12 bases between them. CDR3 length: 16 amino acids, cysteine to phenylalanine. Only the CDR3 portion is preserved as DNA: 48 bases, with reading frame beginning at the first base.

The sample was run on an Illumina HiSeq 2500. To make first-strand cDNA, Superscript III was used along with a set of TRAV- and TRBV-specific primers so that both the TCRalpha and TCRbeta chains were covered. TCRs were amplified with Phusion for around 20 PCR cycles using a constant-region primer together with the adapter attached to the V primers. The isolated mRNA was amplified using the MessageAmp II aRNA Amplification Kit, with in vitro transcription performed for approximately 15 hours at 37 degrees C. mRNA for TCR sequencing was isolated with the Dynabeads mRNA DIRECT Purification Kit. Indexed Illumina adapters were added in a second Phusion PCR of roughly 26 cycles, after which AMPure XP beads were used to purify the products. As for the authors' bioinformatics: Using custom Perl scripts, TCR sequences encoding the same protein were pooled, out-of-frame sequences were removed, and the abundance of each clonotype was computed. TCR sequences supported by only a single read were excluded from analysis. Repertoire metrics included Shannon entropy, Gini index, clonality, richness, and frequency of TCRs shared between repertoires. TCRdb handled the public reads itself, with Q25 trimming in fastp and clone calling in MiXCR, and kept productive beta chains. Entries are consolidated by CDR3 protein sequence, retaining the most common genes and DNA. The authors' filters were not applied to this entry. The sample profile shows about 91,000 distinct CDR3 sequences; 20% to 25% of them were found once. Of the sample, 9.5% to 15% is held by the ten largest clones.

The rearrangement joined TRBV7-2 to TRBJ2-3; perhaps TRBD2 is the D gene, with 7 bases matching. The material sequenced was PBMCs, taken after low-dose radiotherapy plus immunotherapy. This TCR was sampled from a female donor with ovarian cancer. The sequenced DNA is TGTGCCAGCAGCTTAGAGAGGGGGGGCGGCACAGATACGCAGTATTTT. The resulting protein is CASSLERGGGTDTQYF. Reference TRBV7-2 and TRBJ2-3 genes cover what lies past the CDR3, so the full variable domain is GAGVSQSPSNKVTEKGKDVELRCDPISGHTALYWYRQSLGQGLEFLIYFQGNSAPDKSGLPSDRFSAERTGGSVSTLTIQRTQQEDSAVYLCASSLERGGGTDTQYFGPGTRLTVL.